This T cell receptor beta chain derives from a study of shared clonotypes between healthy human individuals. Study at large: In total, the donors were a couple of women and a few men aged 18 to 49. There were three CD4 naive, three CD4 memory, two CD8 naive and one CD8 memory plates per donor. Study findings and constraints: Non-shared clonotypes had lower generation probabilities than those shared by all four donors.

The naive CD8 fraction comprised CD45RO-negative cells positively selected for CCR7 and excluded terminally differentiated effector memory CD45RA+ cells. With respect to this clone: Its matching antigen is unknown.

The protocol was immunoSEQ multiplex PCR, while the TCRdb copy is restricted to in-frame clones and leaves out a portion. This sample has approximately 1.9 million clones, with just under 95% found just once. With 0 bases clipped from V and 4 bases from J, the junction kept 17 bases outside the gene matches. Looked up from germline, CDR1 is SGHRS and CDR2 is YFSETQ. The CDR3 has 19 residues. The TCR originated in a young man in good health. Some clones in this sample may be carry-over from other donors' samples. The material sequenced was naive CD8+ T cells from PBMCs. The chain carries TRBV5-1 and TRBJ2-7, with 9 bases fitting TRBD1. The CDR3 DNA reads as TGCGCCAGCAGCTTGGGACTTTATCCGGGGACAGGGTATTCGTACGAGCAGTACTTC. Its translation is CASSLGLYPGTGYSYEQYF.